This T cell receptor (beta chain) appears in the sequencing data of a study of shared clonotypes between healthy human individuals. Study information: Donor ages ranged 18 to 49 years: a couple of women, a few men. Study observations and caveats: Larger estimated richness was generally recorded for naive subsets relative to memory subsets.

Remarks on this clone: The antigen is unknown.

Around 30,000 T cell genomes (approximately 0.2 ug DNA) went into each sorted-subset replicate. In the original processing: ImmunoSEQ sequences covered only the junction and lacked quality scores; filtering therefore differed. Sequencing was performed with immunoSEQ multiplex PCR; in TCRdb, only in-frame clones are kept and a portion is missing. Clonal size and the V and J genes are those of that table, whereas D and trimming came from the DNA. The repertoire has roughly 680,000 clones, about two thirds of them found once; the top ten carry under 2%. Source material: memory CD4+ T cells sorted from blood. As for subset: CD45RA-negative fraction. The source is a woman aged 25-40 years in good health.

The CDR3 DNA is TGTGCCAGCAGCCGAGTCAAGGAAGCTTTCTTT. The encoded protein is CASSRVKEAFF. This rearrangement joins TRBV28 to TRBJ1-1; D gene ambiguous. The V gene's germline CDR1 is MDHEN and CDR2 SYDVKM. Trimming removed 6 bases from V and 8 bases from J, with 10 bases in between. This CDR3 contains 11 residues.